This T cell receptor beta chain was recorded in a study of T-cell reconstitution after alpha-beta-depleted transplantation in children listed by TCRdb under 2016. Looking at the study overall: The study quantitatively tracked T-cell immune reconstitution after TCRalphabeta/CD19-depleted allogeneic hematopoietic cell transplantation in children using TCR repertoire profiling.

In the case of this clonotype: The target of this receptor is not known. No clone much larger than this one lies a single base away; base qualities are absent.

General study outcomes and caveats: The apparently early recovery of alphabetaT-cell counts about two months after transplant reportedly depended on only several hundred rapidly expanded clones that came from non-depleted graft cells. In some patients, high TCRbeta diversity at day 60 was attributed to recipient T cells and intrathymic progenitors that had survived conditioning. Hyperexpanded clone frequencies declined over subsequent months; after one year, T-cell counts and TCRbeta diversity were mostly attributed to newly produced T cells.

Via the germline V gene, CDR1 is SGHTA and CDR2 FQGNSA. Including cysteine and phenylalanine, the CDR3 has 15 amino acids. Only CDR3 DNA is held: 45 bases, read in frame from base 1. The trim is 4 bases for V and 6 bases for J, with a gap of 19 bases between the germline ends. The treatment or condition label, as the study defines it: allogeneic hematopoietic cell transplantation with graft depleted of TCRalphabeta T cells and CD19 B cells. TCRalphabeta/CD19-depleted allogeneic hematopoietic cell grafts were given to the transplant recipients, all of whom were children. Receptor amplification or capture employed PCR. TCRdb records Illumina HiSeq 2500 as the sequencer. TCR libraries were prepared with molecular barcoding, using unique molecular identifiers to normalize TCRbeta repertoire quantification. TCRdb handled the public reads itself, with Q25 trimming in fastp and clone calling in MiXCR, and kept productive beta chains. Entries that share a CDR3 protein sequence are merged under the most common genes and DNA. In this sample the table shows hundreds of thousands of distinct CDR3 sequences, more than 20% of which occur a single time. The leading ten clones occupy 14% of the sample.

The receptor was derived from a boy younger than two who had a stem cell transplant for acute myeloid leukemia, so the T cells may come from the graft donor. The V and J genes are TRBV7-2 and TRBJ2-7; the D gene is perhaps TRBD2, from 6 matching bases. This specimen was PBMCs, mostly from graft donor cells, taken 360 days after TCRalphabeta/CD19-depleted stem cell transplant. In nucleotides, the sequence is TGTGCCAGCAGCTGGGACTCCGCCACCCTCGGCGAGCAGTACTTC. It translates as CASSWDSATLGEQYF.